This T cell receptor (beta chain) emerged from a study of blood T cell repertoires in COVID-19. Sequencing was performed with immunoSEQ multiplex PCR; in TCRdb, only in-frame clones are kept and a portion is missing. This table has some 200,000 clones, 87% appearing once. Two consecutive negative NP/OP PCR tests, clearance, or resolved symptoms defined Cohort 3 recovery. Sequencing input: PBMCs or T cells enriched from blood (not recorded which). The receptor was derived from a woman in her 30s who had recovered from COVID-19.

The CDR3 nucleotides read TGTGCCAGCAGCCAAGATTCGGGAACCGGGGAGCTGTTTTTT. Its protein is CASSQDSGTGELFF. The chain recombines TRBV3-1 (or the pseudogene TRBV3-2) with TRBJ2-2, with a weak D call TRBD2 (5 bases). With 0 bases removed from V and 5 bases from J, the gap between germline ends came to 7 bases. CDR3 size: 14 residues. CDR1 is LGHDT and CDR2 is YNNKEL in the germline V gene (reference sequence).